This T cell receptor (beta chain) was sequenced in a study of cytomegalovirus exposure and HLA in healthy donors (dated by TCRdb to 2016 to 2017). Study-level background: An earlier analysis of 587 of the donors reported approximately 260 Gb of sequence data and 117 million unique TCR beta sequences obtained from roughly 180 million T cells. A later analysis re-examined previously published TCR beta repertoires from hundreds of donors and added high-resolution HLA genotyping to investigate patterns of TCR occurrence. Because of strong linkage in the cohort, roughly five DR-DQ haplotypes were treated as single units for association and clustering. The study was designed to test whether signatures of past pathogen exposure could be identified by cataloging public T cell receptors. To decide whether each TCR beta V gene segment behaved as functional or pseudogenic, an earlier analysis of fewer than 750 of the donors relied on high-throughput TCR beta sequencing. The genetic ancestry cluster associated with self-reported Caucasian donors included over 65% of the roughly 400 genotyped donors. Around 320 gigabases of sequencing data and 78 million or so unique TCR sequences were included in an early release covering about 700 HLA-typed donors. Among about 360 genotyped donors of the cohort, an average of approximately 230,000 unique TCR beta nucleotide sequences were sequenced per donor, roughly 18% of them non-productive. Rather than using new phenotypic data, the later analysis identified candidate immune exposures from TCR beta sequences and from how often those sequences occurred across donors. The study used immunosequencing to profile the T cell repertoires of approximately 650 subjects and linked those repertoires to cytomegalovirus serostatus. A later genetic analysis took genome-wide SNP genotypes for about 60% of the roughly 670 donors and used that subset as a discovery cohort. In addition to the first cohort of roughly 700 subjects, a separate validation cohort of approximately 110 different subjects was used. To predict cytomegalovirus infection status, the study brought together high-throughput TCR immunosequencing, statistical association of individual TCRs with disease status, and machine learning. Class I and class II HLA loci were covered by the typing at four-digit resolution. Every discovery cohort repertoire had been produced on one sequencing platform. Donor age, sex, ethnicity and CMV serostatus were compiled together with the repertoire data. Typing coverage differed by locus: A, B, C, DRB1 and DQB1 were typed in about 629-630 donors, DQA1 in about 550, DPA1 in some 600, and DPB1 in 400 to 490.

This clone showed up just once. Its antigen is unknown. Within one base of it there is no much larger clone, and no base qualities were kept. Libraries were built with the immunoSEQ multiplex PCR assay. A mixture of 60 forward primers for TCR Vbeta segments and 13 reverse primers for TCR Jbeta segments was used in the multiplex PCR. A multiplex PCR assay on genomic DNA amplified the CDR3 region of rearranged TCR beta genes. The amplified TCR beta libraries were sequenced on the Illumina HiSeq System as 87-base-pair reads. The authors' analysis ran thus. In a later analysis, about 80 million unique TCR beta chains were counted across the roughly 670 repertoires, and about 9.9 million of these chains were shared by at least two donors. To remove PCR and sequencing errors, raw reads were error-corrected and collapsed into unique sequences using a nearest-neighbor algorithm that merged closely related sequences. V, D and J gene segments were assigned by aligning CDR3 sequences to IMGT reference sequences. For a sequence to be retained, a match of at least six nucleotides to both a V gene segment and a J gene segment was required. A rearrangement counted as productive if the CDR3 had no stop codons and remained in frame with V and J, and every other rearrangement counted as non-productive. CDR3 was defined according to IMGT convention as the region running from the second conserved V-encoded cysteine to the conserved J-encoded phenylalanine. The earlier analysis of about 560 of the donors excluded any sequence lacking an unambiguous match to a single V gene segment. In an earlier analysis of approximately 550 of the donors, V segments were called functional above 56.7% productive rearrangements and were called segregating when the between-donor standard deviation exceeded 5%. A statistical classification framework was developed to diagnose cytomegalovirus status using the catalog of TCR beta chain sequences. V and J gene assignment, in a later analysis, came from comparing TCR nucleotide sequences with IMGT/GENE-DB human TR gene sequences. A later analysis assigned CDR3 sequences and most-parsimonious VDJ recombination scenarios with the TCRdist pipeline. A later analysis defined each TCR beta chain by its CDR3 amino acid sequence plus V-gene family, and excluded reads lacking a unique V-gene family. As a way to deal with suspected cross-contamination and a sequencing artifact, a later analysis dropped roughly 620 nucleotide sequences that were highly shared and had low generation probability. In a later analysis, a clonal expansion index was calculated for each public chain from normalized within-repertoire ranks of inferred template counts. In a later analysis, generation probabilities were computed using a VDJ recombination model fitted to out-of-frame rearrangements, and the results were checked against IGoR. A later analysis scored TCR-TCR, TCR-HLA and TCR-CMV co-occurrence with hypergeometric tests, applying a repertoire-size bias correction to TCR pairs. False discovery rates were estimated in a later analysis by permuting HLA or CMV assignments 20 times. In a later analysis, co-occurring TCRs were grouped with DBSCAN, and TCRdist sequence similarity was added when clustering was performed within HLA-allele-positive subsets. For co-occurrence clustering, repertoires with fewer than 30,000 or more than 120,000 public chains were excluded, along with five repertoires with anomalous nucleotide sharing. TCRdb obtained this table from immuneACCESS and retained in-frame rearrangements with V and J assigned. These tables miss some clones; where compared with another copy, unresolved V genes account for less than half of the shortfall, and the remainder is unexplained. V and J calls plus clone size are reproduced from that table; the DNA served to infer D and trimming. For this sample there are under 200,000 clones; around 79% appear just once. Together, the top ten hold about 2.6% of the sample.

The cohort comprised around 690 healthy bone marrow donors. At the time of sampling, every cohort member was nominally healthy, though immune exposures that went unrecorded were likely present. The donor was CMV seropositive and belonged to the group of 250 to 350 seropositive cohort members. Every donor gave a peripheral blood sample, and the peripheral blood mononuclear cells from that sample were used for TCR beta sequencing. Genomic DNA extraction from the blood cell samples was performed with the Qiagen DNeasy Blood Extraction Kit. Broad study findings and their caveats: Because HLA typing was unavailable for some donors at each locus, only the typed subset was used in association tests. Most TCR sequences were seen in very few donors, while some public TCRs were found in many individuals. In a later analysis, over 15,000 TCR beta sequences were associated with specific HLA alleles at a false discovery rate of 0.05. According to a later analysis, parvovirus B19, influenza, CMV and Epstein-Barr virus appeared linked to several top co-occurrence clusters. In a later genetic analysis, fewer N-insertions in productive TCRs were reported among donors in an Asian-associated ancestry cluster than the 666-donor mean. Correlated functional status among segregating V segments might reflect linkage disequilibrium, but an unknown experimental factor could not be ruled out. Assigning TCR associations to individual alleles was difficult when HLA alleles, especially DR and DQ, strongly co-occurred. An earlier analysis of approximately 600 of the donors showed that most TCR beta V segments appeared in productive rearrangements either about 87% or about 30% of the time, which broadly matched IMGT annotations. CMV serostatus was the only immune exposure information available for the cohort. The earlier analysis of some 540 of the donors excluded some 15 rarely observed V segments, including chromosome 9 orphons, because counts were too low. A further reported finding was that TCR beta sequences accurately predicted the HLA-A and HLA-B alleles for most subjects in the first cohort. In vitro tests confirmed that a few of the cytomegalovirus-associated TCR beta chains recognize cytomegalovirus antigens. In the study, about 150 TCR beta chains were listed as associated with cytomegalovirus. The authors suggested that the approach could potentially be generalized to other disease states and immunological phenotypes. A cluster of highly shared sequence variants was judged likely to represent a technical artifact of the sequencing pipeline. A later analysis found that HLA-associated TCR beta chains were more clonally expanded and had lower generation probabilities than equally common non-associated chains. Sequencing depth was assumed to be roughly uniform across donors in the presence/absence analyses, though that assumption may not hold. In a later analysis, most CMV-associated TCR beta chains were found to appear HLA-restricted, with HLA associations seemingly driven largely by CMV exposure. The classifier was reported to diagnose cytomegalovirus status with high specificity and sensitivity in both the original and validation cohorts. A later genetic analysis associated a missense DCLRE1C variant with V-gene and J-gene trimming of TCR beta chains, and an independent cohort replicated the association. In a later analysis, TCR association rates were found to vary across HLA loci, with the most associated TCRs seen for DRB1 alleles and the fewest for HLA-C alleles. This cohort had only TCR beta chains sequenced, and the lack of alpha or paired-chain data limited which features could be detected.

This clonotype was obtained from a woman aged 40 to 50 in good health and CMV-seropositive. Sequenced material: PBMCs.

The DNA is TGCGCCAGCAGCTTCACCGACAGTTGGAACACTGAAGCTTTCTTT. This encodes CASSFTDSWNTEAFF. The V and J genes are TRBV5-1 and TRBJ1-1; tentative D gene TRBD1, with 5 bases matching. The germline V gene gives CDR1 as SGHRS and CDR2 as YFSETQ. The junction shows trimming of 2 bases on V and 1 base on J, plus 12 bases between the germline ends. The CDR3 holds 15 amino acids from the cysteine to the phenylalanine. Only the CDR3 region is kept as DNA, spanning 45 bases read in frame from base 1.